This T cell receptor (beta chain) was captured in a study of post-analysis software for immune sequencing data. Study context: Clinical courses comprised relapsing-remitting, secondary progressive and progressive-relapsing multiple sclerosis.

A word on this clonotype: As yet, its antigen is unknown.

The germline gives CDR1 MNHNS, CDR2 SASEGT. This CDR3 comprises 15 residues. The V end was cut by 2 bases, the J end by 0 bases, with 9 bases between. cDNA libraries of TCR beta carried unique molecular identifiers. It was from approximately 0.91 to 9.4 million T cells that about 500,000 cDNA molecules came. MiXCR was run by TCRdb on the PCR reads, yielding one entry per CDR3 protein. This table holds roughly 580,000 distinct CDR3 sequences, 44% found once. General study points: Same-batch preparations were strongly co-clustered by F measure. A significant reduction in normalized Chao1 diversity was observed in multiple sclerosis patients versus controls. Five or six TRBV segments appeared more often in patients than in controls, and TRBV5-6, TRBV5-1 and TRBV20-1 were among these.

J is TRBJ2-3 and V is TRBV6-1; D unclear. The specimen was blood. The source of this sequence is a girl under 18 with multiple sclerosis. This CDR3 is CASSEYMESTDTQYF. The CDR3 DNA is TGTGCCAGCAGTGAATATATGGAGAGCACAGATACGCAGTATTTT.